The clone carrying this T cell receptor (beta chain) occurred a few times. The antigen is not known. The source of the sample is a study of post-analysis software for immune sequencing data. General study results and limits: Controls had lower frequencies than patients of five TRBV segments, which included TRBV5-6, TRBV5-1 and TRBV20-1.

V lost 1 base, J lost 0 bases, and 21 bases lay in between. The CDR3 is 19 residues long. Germline values: CDR1 LGHDT, CDR2 YNNKEL (reference sequence). Unique molecular identifiers had been added to the TCR beta cDNA libraries. TCRdb re-derived calls from the PCR reads in MiXCR, one entry per CDR3 protein. The sample has roughly 410,000 distinct CDR3 sequences; less than 40% are singletons. The clonotype was recovered from a girl aged 5-17 years with multiple sclerosis. The sample was blood. V and J are TRBV3-1 and TRBJ1-1; D perhaps matches TRBD1 (5 bases). The CDR3 DNA follows: TGTGCCAGCAGCCAAGTAGTTTTACAGCCAGGGCCTCTGAACACTGAAGCTTTCTTT. Translated, it gives CASSQVVLQPGPLNTEAFF. Together with reference TRBV3-1 and TRBJ1-1, the CDR3 gives the full variable domain: DTAVSQTPKYLVTQMGNDKSIKCEQNLGHDTMYWYKQDSKKFLKIMFSYNNKELIINETVPNRFSPKSPDKAHLNLHINSLELGDSAVYFCASSQVVLQPGPLNTEAFFGQGTRLTVV.